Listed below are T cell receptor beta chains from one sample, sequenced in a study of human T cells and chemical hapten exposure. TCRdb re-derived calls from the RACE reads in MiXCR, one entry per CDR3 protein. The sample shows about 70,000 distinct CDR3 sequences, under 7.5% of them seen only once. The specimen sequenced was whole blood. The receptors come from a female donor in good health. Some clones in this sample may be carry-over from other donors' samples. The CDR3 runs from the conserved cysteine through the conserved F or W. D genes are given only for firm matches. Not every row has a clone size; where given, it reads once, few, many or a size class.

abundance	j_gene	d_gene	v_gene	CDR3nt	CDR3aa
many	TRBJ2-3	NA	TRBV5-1	TGCGCCAGCAGCTTGGCCTTGGGCTCCACAGATACGCAGTATTTT	CASSLALGSTDTQYF
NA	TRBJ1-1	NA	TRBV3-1	TGTGCCAGCAGCCCCCTGGGGGGAGGGAACACTGAAGCTTTCTTT	CASSPLGGGNTEAFF
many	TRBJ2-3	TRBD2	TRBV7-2	TGTGCCAGCAGGACGGGACTAGCGGGAGGGACAGATACGCAGTATTTT	CASRTGLAGGTDTQYF
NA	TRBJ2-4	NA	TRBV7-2	TGTGCCAGCAGCTTCGATGGGGGGCATCGGGACATTCAGTACTTC	CASSFDGGHRDIQYF
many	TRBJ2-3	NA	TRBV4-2	TGTGCCAGCAGCCCGGCAAGGGGCCCGGGCACAGATACGCAGTATTTT	CASSPARGPGTDTQYF
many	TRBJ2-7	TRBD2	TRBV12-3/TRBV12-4	TGTGCCAGCAGTCCCCCGGCGGGAGGGCCCCACGAGCAGTACTTC	CASSPPAGGPHEQYF
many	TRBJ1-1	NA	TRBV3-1	TGTGCCAGCAGCCAGCAGGGATATGGCACTGAAGCTTTCTTT	CASSQQGYGTEAFF
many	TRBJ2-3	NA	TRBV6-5	TGTGCCAGCAGTTACTCTAACCCGAAGCGCACAGATACGCAGTATTTT	CASSYSNPKRTDTQYF
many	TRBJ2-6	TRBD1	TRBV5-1	TGCGCCAGCAGCTCAGGGGGCTCTGGGGCCAACGTCCTGACTTTC	CASSSGGSGANVLTF
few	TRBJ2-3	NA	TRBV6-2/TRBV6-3	TGTGCCAGCAGTTGGATAGCGGCCGATACGCAGTATTTT	CASSWIAADTQYF
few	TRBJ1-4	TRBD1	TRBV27	TGTGCCAGCAGTCCTTCTGACAGGGGCCAATATAATGAAAAACTGTTTTTT	CASSPSDRGQYNEKLFF
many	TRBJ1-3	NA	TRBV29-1	TGCAGCGTTGAAAGCTCTGGAAACACCATATATTTT	CSVESSGNTIYF
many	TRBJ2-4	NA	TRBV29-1	TGCAGCGTTGAACTGTGCGACCGCTGTAATATGATAGCCAAAAACATTCAGTACTTC	CSVELCDRCNMIAKNIQYF
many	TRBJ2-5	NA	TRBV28	TGTGCCAGCGGCCGATCCGGGTCTTTTGAGGAGACCCAGTACTTC	CASGRSGSFEETQYF
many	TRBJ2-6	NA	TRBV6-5	TGTGCCAGCAGCCCCGGGGCTGGGGCCAACGTCCTGACTTTC	CASSPGAGANVLTF
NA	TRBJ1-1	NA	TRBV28	TGTGCCAGCAGTTTAGGCGTTCTGAACACTGAAGCTTTCTTT	CASSLGVLNTEAFF
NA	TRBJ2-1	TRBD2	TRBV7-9	TGTGCCAGCAGCTTCCTAGCGGGAGCCTACAATGAGCAGTTCTTC	CASSFLAGAYNEQFF
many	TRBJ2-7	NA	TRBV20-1	TGCAGTGCTAGAGGGTTTGACGTTGAGTACGAGCAGTACTTC	CSARGFDVEYEQYF
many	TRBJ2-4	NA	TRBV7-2	TGTGCCAGCAGCTTAGAGGGGGGGGCAGCCAAAAACATTCAGTACTTC	CASSLEGGAAKNIQYF
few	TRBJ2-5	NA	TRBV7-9	TGTGCCAGCAGCTTTAGCGTCCTCCAAGAGACCCAGTACTTC	CASSFSVLQETQYF
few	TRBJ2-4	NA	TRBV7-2	TGTGCCAGCAGCCCGAGCGGAAGCGGCCTTACCAAAAACATTCAGTACTTC	CASSPSGSGLTKNIQYF
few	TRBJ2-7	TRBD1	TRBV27	TGTGCCAGCAGACCAGACTACGGGACAGGCACCTACGAGCAGTACTTC	CASRPDYGTGTYEQYF
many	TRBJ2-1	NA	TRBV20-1	TGCAGTGCTAACCGATACAATGAGCAGTTCTTC	CSANRYNEQFF
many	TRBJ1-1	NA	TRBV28	TGTGCCAGCAGCGGGGGACTGGAGGCTTTCTTT	CASSGGLEAFF
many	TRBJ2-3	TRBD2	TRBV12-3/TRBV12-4	TGTGCCAGCAGTCCTCTTAGCGGGAACGGAGCTACGCAGTATTTT	CASSPLSGNGATQYF
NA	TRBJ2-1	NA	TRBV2	TGTGCCACGAGGCTAGCTGCCAATGAGCAGTTCTTC	CATRLAANEQFF
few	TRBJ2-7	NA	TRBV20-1	TGCAGTGCTAGAGTAGGACAGAGCTCCTACGAGCAGTACTTC	CSARVGQSSYEQYF
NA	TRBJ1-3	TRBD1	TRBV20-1	TGCAGTGCTACCCATCTTGGAGGGGGCAGAAACACCATATATTTT	CSATHLGGGRNTIYF
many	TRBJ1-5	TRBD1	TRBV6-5	TGTGCCAGCAGACCTGGACAGGGAGGCCAGCCCCAGCATTTT	CASRPGQGGQPQHF
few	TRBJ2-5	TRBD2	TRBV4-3	TGCGCCAGCAGCCAAGGCGGGAGGCTGGGGGTGGAGACCCAGTACTTC	CASSQGGRLGVETQYF
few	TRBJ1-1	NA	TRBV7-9	TGTGCCACCCAACTTCAGCAAGAAGCTTTCTTT	CATQLQQEAFF
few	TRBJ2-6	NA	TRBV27	TGTGCCAGCAGTCTCGAGAGGGCCGCCGCGGGGGCCAACGTCCTGACTTTC	CASSLERAAAGANVLTF
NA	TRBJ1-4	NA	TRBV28	TGTGCCAGCAGTTTGGGAACTAATGAAAAACTGTTTTTT	CASSLGTNEKLFF
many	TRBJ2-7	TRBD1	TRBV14	TGTGCCAGCAGCCAAGGAGGGACAGCGCCCTACGAGCAGTACTTC	CASSQGGTAPYEQYF
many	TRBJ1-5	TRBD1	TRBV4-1	TGCGCCAGCAGCCAAGAAATCAGGACAGGGGGCAATCAGCCCCAGCATTTT	CASSQEIRTGGNQPQHF
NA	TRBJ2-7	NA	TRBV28	TGTGCCAGCACCCTTACACCCCGGGACACAGCCTACGAGCAGTACTTC	CASTLTPRDTAYEQYF
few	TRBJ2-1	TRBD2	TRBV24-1	TGTGCCACCAGTGATGGGAGGGAGCACTACAATGAGCAGTTCTTC	CATSDGREHYNEQFF
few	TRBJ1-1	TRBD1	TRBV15	TGTGCCACCAGCAGCGGACAGGTAAACACTGAAGCTTTCTTT	CATSSGQVNTEAFF
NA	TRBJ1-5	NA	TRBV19	TGTGCCAGTAGTACAGAGAATAGCAATCAGCCCCAGCATTTT	CASSTENSNQPQHF
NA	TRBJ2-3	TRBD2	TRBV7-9	TGTGCCAGCAGCTTCGCTAGCGGGAGTACAGATACGCAGTATTTT	CASSFASGSTDTQYF
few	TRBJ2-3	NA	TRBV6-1	TGTGCCAGCATTGCGGACAGTTCCACAGATACGCAGTATTTT	CASIADSSTDTQYF
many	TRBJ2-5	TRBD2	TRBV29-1	TGCAGCGTTGGAGGCGGGAGGGCCACCAGAGAGACCCAGTACTTC	CSVGGGRATRETQYF
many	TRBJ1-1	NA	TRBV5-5	TGTGCCAGCAGCTTGATTTTACTTCAGGGAGTTTTCTTT	CASSLILLQGVFF
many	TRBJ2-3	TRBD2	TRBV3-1	TGTGCCAGCAGCCAAGTCCGAGCGGGGGATACGCAGTATTTT	CASSQVRAGDTQYF
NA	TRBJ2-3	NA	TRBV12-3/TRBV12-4	TGTGCCAGCAGTCCCACTGGGCGGGACGGTACAGATACGCAGTATTTT	CASSPTGRDGTDTQYF
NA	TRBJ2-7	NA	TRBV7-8	TGTGCCAGCAGCTTAGGGGGCAAAGGGGAGGAGTACTTC	CASSLGGKGEEYF
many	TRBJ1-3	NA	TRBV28	TGTGCCAGCCTAAAAGGGGGGCATCGCTCTGGAAACACCATATATTTT	CASLKGGHRSGNTIYF
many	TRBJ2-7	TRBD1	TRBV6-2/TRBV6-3	TGTGCCAGCAGTTCTGCAGGGGGCCACGAGCAGTACTTC	CASSSAGGHEQYF
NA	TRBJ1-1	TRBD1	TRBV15	TGTGCCACCAGCAGAGATAAGGTGCCGGGACAGGGGGCAACTTTCTTT	CATSRDKVPGQGATFF
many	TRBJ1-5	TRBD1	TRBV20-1	TGCAGTGCTAGAGATTTGCAGGGGGGTTATAGCAATCAGCCCCAGCATTTT	CSARDLQGGYSNQPQHF